The present TCR beta chain was sequenced within a study of cytomegalovirus exposure and HLA in healthy donors. The V gene's germline CDR1 is DFQATT and CDR2 SNEGSKA (reference sequence). Deletions cut 7 bases from V and 4 bases from J, with 11 bases between. The CDR3 is 11 residues long. The PCR contained 60 Vbeta and 13 Jbeta primers. In the original analysis: As a later analysis found, there were 80 million to 90 million unique TCR beta chains, of which roughly 11 million were shared. Assay used: immunoSEQ multiplex PCR; TCRdb lists only in-frame clones, some missing. That table is the source of V, J and clone size, and D and trimming were worked out from the DNA. The sample consists of about 110,000 clones, approximately 73% of them appearing once. This clone was observed once.

Sequencing was carried out using PBMCs. This receptor was obtained from a man aged 40-49 years in good health and CMV-seronegative. The rearrangement joins TRBV20-1 to TRBJ2-7; perhaps TRBD1 as D (5 bases). The CDR3 DNA reads TGCAGTGTTCGCAGGGCTTACGAGCAGTACTTC. Encoded protein: CSVRRAYEQYF.